The present T cell receptor beta chain was sequenced within a study of T cell clonotyping in hematopoietic cell transplantation. The CDR3 has 15 amino acids. Germline CDR1 is MGHDK and CDR2 is SYGVNS. Trimming stripped 3 bases from V and 4 bases from J, with 15 bases between. Whole-study results and caveats: Few recipient clonotypes overlapped donors; over 97% were de novo at given depth. Pathologically expanded recipient clonotypes increased progressively from day 30 to day 180 as diversity fell.

Notes on this clone: Its antigen is not known.

The data were produced by immunoSEQ multiplex PCR, yet TCRdb's version contains in-frame clones alone and is incomplete. Among several thousand clones listed, over 65% were seen once. This clonotype originated in a male patient over 55 who had an allogeneic stem cell transplant from an unrelated donor, so the T cells may come from the graft donor. Some clones in this sample may be carry-over from other donors' samples. Source: peripheral blood mononuclear cells, taken 100 days after allogeneic stem cell transplant. This chain uses TRBV25-1 with TRBJ1-2, with D hard to call. The CDR3 loop is CASSDSLDGGYGYTF. DNA of the CDR3: TGTGCCAGCAGTGATTCTCTGGATGGAGGCTATGGCTACACCTTC.